This entry describes one TCR beta chain. The antigen is unknown. Germline CDR1 and CDR2: MDHEN and SYDVKM. CDR3 size: 14 residues. The V and J ends lost 8 bases and 0 bases respectively, with 13 bases between them. These data are taken from a study of CD8+ T cells in alopecia areata. Sequencing templates came from extracted RNA that was reverse transcribed into cDNA. Measured with immunoSEQ multiplex PCR; TCRdb has only the in-frame clones, and not every one. Of over 110,000 clones detected, roughly 46% appear once; the ten largest clones hold roughly 0.9%. General study points: Scalp specimens additionally yield sequences from normal skin's resident alphabeta T cells.

The chain is built from TRBV28 and TRBJ1-2, with D maybe TRBD1 (5 bases). The source of this sequence is a human donor with alopecia areata. This sample comprised CD4+ T cells sorted from blood, obtained at week 0. The CDR3 region has the DNA TGTGCCAGCGATCCAGGAGGGGCTAACTATGGCTACACCTTC. Its protein is CASDPGGANYGYTF.